Each of the 23 T cell receptor beta chains below was sequenced from the same sample in a study of regulatory T cells in long-lasting Graves disease. Investigators prepared the TCR beta libraries by applying iRepertoire HTBI primers and Arm-PCR of CDR3 regions. TCRdb reprocessed the multiplex PCR reads with MiXCR, giving one entry per CDR3 protein. The table shows roughly 610,000 distinct CDR3 sequences, with about 15% occurring only once. Time point defined: newly diagnosed GD, antithyroid drugs for less than 3 months. The authors made the TCR library using RNA they extracted from PBMCs. Separately, the same data were catalogued under a study of T cells in Graves' hyperthyroidism and ophthalmopathy.

This specimen was peripheral blood mononuclear cells (PBMCs), taken at new diagnosis, from a patient treated with antithyroid drugs. The receptors stem from a woman in her twenties or thirties with Graves disease.

This clonotype came up a few times. The chain couples TRBV19 to TRBJ2-7; TRBD2 matches 10 bases. Germline-derived CDR1 and CDR2 are LNHDA and SQIVND (reference sequence). V trimming: 4 bases; J trimming: 3 bases; junction bases outside the gene matches: 9. The CDR3 covers 16 residues. CDR3 amino acids: CASSTDSLAGNYEQYF. Here the CDR3 DNA reads TGTGCCAGTAGTACCGACTCACTAGCGGGGAACTACGAGCAGTACTTC.

This clonotype was observed many times. The V call is TRBV28, the J call TRBJ1-4; D not resolved. This CDR3 comprises 14 residues. Germline V lookup: CDR1 MDHEN, CDR2 SYDVKM. The V end lost 4 bases, the J end lost 4 bases, and 10 bases lay between the germline ends. The CDR3 sequence: CASSSPTGNEKLFF. The CDR3 DNA follows: TGTGCCAGCAGTTCGCCCACTGGTAATGAAAAACTGTTTTTT.

The V and J genes are TRBV4-1 and TRBJ2-2, with TRBD1 matching 9 bases. From germline, CDR1 is MGHRA and CDR2 YSYEKL. The CDR3 covers 14 residues. J lost 6 bases, V lost 2 bases, and 1 base had no gene match. The CDR3 region has the DNA TGCGCCAGCAGCCAACGGGACAGGGCCGGGGAGCTGTTTTTT. Residues: CASSQRDRAGELFF.

This clonotype showed up just a few times. The rearrangement joins TRBV18 to TRBJ2-3, with D uncertain. CDR3 length: 14 residues. V was pared by 3 bases and J by 6 bases, with 13 bases between. Germline V gives CDR1 KGHSH, CDR2 LQKENI. CDR3 region: CASSPRPPPDTQYF. CDR3 DNA: TGTGCCAGCTCACCCCGACCCCCCCCGGATACGCAGTATTTT.

This clonotype has only one observation. The V gene is TRBV5-5, the J gene TRBJ1-6, with D uncertain. Between the trimmed V and J ends, which lost 2 bases and 8 bases, there was a span of 5 bases. In germline, CDR1 is SGHKS, CDR2 YYEKEE (reference sequence). The CDR3 is made up of 12 amino acids. The chain's CDR3 is CASSFLDSPLHF. The DNA of the CDR3 is TGTGCCAGCAGCTTCCTAGATTCACCCCTCCACTTT.

The chain carries TRBV3-1 and TRBJ2-5; 9 bases map to TRBD2. Germline CDR1 reads LGHDT; CDR2 reads YNNKEL (reference sequence). V shed 6 bases and J 4 bases; nucleotides not matched to a gene: 15. The CDR3 has 17 amino acids. The CDR3 protein is CASSPPWEAGGRETQYF. The CDR3 DNA sequence: TGTGCCAGCAGTCCCCCCTGGGAGGCGGGAGGGCGAGAGACCCAGTACTTC.

As to this clonotype: The conserved phenylalanine or tryptophan is not found at the CDR3 terminus, so this likely reflects a read error. The chain employs TRBV6-5 and TRBJ2-3; 7 positions agree with TRBD2. Germline CDR1 reads MNHEY; CDR2 reads SVGAGI. The CDR3 loop spans 15 amino acids. V lost 4 bases and J lost 2; bases outside the gene matches: 6. The CDR3 DNA sequence: TGTGCCAGCAGTTTAAGTCAGCGGGACACAGATACGCAGTATGTT. This sequence encodes CASSLSQRDTDTQYV.

The chain links TRBV30 to TRBJ2-3; D not certain. The length of the CDR3 is 12 residues. Germline V gene data show CDR1 as GTSNPN and CDR2 as SVGIG (reference sequence). The V gene lost 5 bases and the J gene lost 9 bases, with 15 bases spanning the gap. As DNA, the CDR3 is TGTGCCTGGGGTGGTGATGGGCCGACGCAGTATTTT. This gives the protein CAWGGDGPTQYF.

This clonotype was seen a handful of times. The chain recombines TRBV19 with TRBJ2-7; 9 positions match TRBD1. V was pared by 3 bases and J by 3 bases, with 3 bases of the junction left unmatched. This CDR3 spans 14 amino acids. The germline CDR1 and CDR2 sequences are LNHDA and SQIVND (reference sequence). The CDR3 DNA is TGTGCCAGTAGTATGGGACAGGGTATCTACGAGCAGTACTTC. Its protein product is CASSMGQGIYEQYF.

This clonotype was observed at least ten times. The genes are TRBV29-1 and TRBJ1-1; perhaps TRBD1 as D (6 bases). The germline V gene has CDR1 SQVTM and CDR2 ANQGSEA. The CDR3 runs to 15 residues. V was shortened by 6 bases and J by 0 bases, with 17 bases between the two germline ends. CDR3 sequence: CSVRTARSMNTEAFF. CDR3 coding DNA: TGCAGCGTGAGGACAGCTCGTTCTATGAACACTGAAGCTTTCTTT.

This clonotype appeared many times. This chain joins TRBV7-9 and TRBJ2-4; no clear D gene. The V end was cut by 5 bases, the J end by 1 base, with 12 bases between. This CDR3 has 15 amino acids. Germline CDR1 and CDR2: SEHNR and FQNEAQ (reference sequence). CDR3 sequence (DNA): TGTGCCAGCAGCCCCCGGGCACCGGCCAAAAACATTCAGTACTTC. Its protein is CASSPRAPAKNIQYF.

Comment on this clonotype: A read error may explain this, as a much larger clone is one base away. The chain carries TRBV6-1 and TRBJ1-5; no clear D gene. From germline, CDR1 is MNHNS and CDR2 SASEGT. CDR3 length equals 15 residues. Trimming cost V 5 bases and J 1 base, with 12 bases left between them. CDR3 sequence reads: CASSPVGGSNQPQHF. The CDR3 bases are TGTGCCAGCAGTCCCGTGGGCGGAAGCAATCAGCCCCAGCATTTT.

The rearrangement links TRBV18 to TRBJ2-2; maybe TRBD1 (5 bases). In germline, CDR1 is KGHSH, CDR2 LQKENI. The V and J ends lost 6 bases and 1 base respectively, with 9 bases between them. The CDR3 totals 14 residues. The CDR3 DNA reads as TGTGCCAGCTCCTATGACAGGAACACCGGGGAGCTGTTTTTT. It codes for CASSYDRNTGELFF. The full variable domain, in which reference TRBV18 and TRBJ2-2 provide the parts outside the CDR3, is NAGVMQNPRHLVRRRGQEARLRCSPMKGHSHVYWYRQLPEEGLKFMVYLQKENIIDESGMPKERFSAEFPKEGPSILRIQQVVRGDSAAYFCASSYDRNTGELFFGEGSRLTVL.

Of note for this clonotype: A read error is possible here, since a much larger clone lies one base away. The V gene is TRBV20-1, the J gene TRBJ2-1; 8 positions agree with TRBD2. There are 15 residues in the CDR3. In germline, CDR1 is DFQATT, CDR2 SNEGSKA (reference sequence). V lost 5 bases, J lost 3 bases, and 9 bases stayed unmatched. Written as DNA, the CDR3 is TGCAGTGCTCTCCCCGGGGGGGGGAGCTACAATGAGCAGTTCTTC. The encoded protein is CSALPGGGSYNEQFF.

A few counts support this clonotype. This may be a read error: a much more frequent sequence differs by one nucleotide. No conserved phenylalanine or tryptophan is present at the end of the CDR3, so a read error is the likely explanation. The rearrangement uses TRBV7-2 and TRBJ2-7, with TRBD2 matching over 9 bases. Germline V gene lookup returns CDR1 SGHTA and CDR2 FQGNSA. This CDR3 is built from 16 residues. V lost 4 bases, J lost 6 bases, and 13 bases stayed unmatched. The CDR3 nucleotides are TGTGCCAGCAGCTCCGAAGCGGGACTAGCTATACGCGAGCAGTACCTC. Its translation: CASSSEAGLAIREQYL.

As to this clonotype: Sequence at one end of the junction differs from germline and may be a read error. J is TRBJ2-3 and V is TRBV20-1; TRBD2 might be the D (5 bases). Germline CDR1 and CDR2: DFQATT and SNEGSKA (reference sequence). The CDR3 covers 12 residues. CDR3 amino acids: CSAGDGADTQYF. The CDR3 DNA reads as TGCAGTGCTGGAGACGGGGCAGATACGCAGTATTTT.

There are many counts of this clonotype. The gene calls are TRBV2 and TRBJ1-1, with no clear D. CDR1 is SNHLY and CDR2 is FYNNEI in the germline V gene. The CDR3 totals 11 residues. Trimming cost V 9 bases and J 11 bases, with 16 bases left between them. CDR3 in amino acids: CASQVWTSAFF. The CDR3 DNA reads TGTGCCAGTCAAGTTTGGACTTCGGCTTTCTTT.

At least ten counts were recorded for this clonotype. The V call is TRBV24-1, the J call TRBJ1-5; 7 bases are shared with TRBD1. Germline-derived CDR1 and CDR2 are KGHDR and SFDVKD. V lost 10 bases and J lost 8; bases outside the gene matches: 10. There are 13 residues in the CDR3. The CDR3 DNA follows: TGTGCCACGGGGGACAGCCTCGAGGAGCCCCAGCATTTT. Its translation is CATGDSLEEPQHF.

At least ten counts were recorded for this clonotype. The chain is built from TRBV28 and TRBJ2-5; 9 nucleotides align to TRBD1. Germline CDR1 is MDHEN and CDR2 is SYDVKM. CDR3 length equals 15 residues. V dropped 5 bases and J dropped 4; count of bases not matched to a gene: 8. This chain's CDR3 is CASSTYRGQRETQYF. CDR3 DNA: TGTGCCAGCAGTACCTACAGGGGGCAACGAGAGACCCAGTACTTC.

The rearrangement links TRBV19 to TRBJ2-1; D could derive from TRBD1 or TRBD2 (5 bases each). V shed 5 bases and J shed 12 bases, with 20 bases lying between them. From germline, CDR1 is LNHDA and CDR2 SQIVND (reference sequence). This CDR3 comprises 14 residues. CDR3 sequence: CASSASVFIGGQFF. The CDR3 nucleotides read TGTGCCAGTAGTGCAAGCGTCTTCATTGGGGGGCAGTTCTTC.

CDR3 sequence: CSAWTSGSATYNEQFF. The CDR3 DNA reads TGCAGTGCTTGGACTAGCGGGAGTGCGACCTACAATGAGCAGTTCTTC. This chain uses TRBV20-1 with TRBJ2-1; 13 nucleotides align to TRBD2. This CDR3 is built from 16 residues. Germline CDR1 reads DFQATT; CDR2 reads SNEGSKA (reference sequence). V lost 5 bases to trimming and J lost 2 bases; unmatched junction nucleotides: 6.

Notes on this clonotype: It may be a read error: a sequence one base away is much more abundant. The CDR3 DNA sequence: TGTGCCATCAGCCCCCAGGGGGCGAACACTGAAGCTTTCTTT. Translated: CAISPQGANTEAFF. The chain carries TRBV10-3 and TRBJ1-1; 8 bases are a match to TRBD1. The CDR3 totals 14 residues. Per the germline V gene, CDR1 is ENHRY and CDR2 is SYGVKD. Trimming at V came to 6 bases and at J to 1 base, leaving 4 bases not matched to a gene.

This clonotype came up many times. This chain links TRBV6-1 with TRBJ2-1; D possibly corresponds to TRBD2 (5 bases). CDR1 MNHNS and CDR2 SASEGT come from the germline V gene. This CDR3 is 15 amino acids long. Between the trimmed V and J ends, which lost 5 bases and 4 bases, there was a span of 15 bases. The CDR3 DNA follows: TGTGCCAGCAGTATCAGGCTAGCCGGTTACAATGAGCAGTTCTTC. This encodes CASSIRLAGYNEQFF.